One and the same sample provided the 11 T cell receptor beta chains below, sequenced in a study of cytomegalovirus exposure and HLA in healthy donors (dated by TCRdb to 2016 to 2017). Libraries came from the immunoSEQ multiplex PCR assay. This immuneACCESS table, as held by TCRdb, lists in-frame sequences with V and J called but not all clones. Of the missing ones, under half trace to an unresolved V gene in checked studies; the others have no known cause. This sample holds fewer than 200,000 clones; roughly nine tenths were observed only once. The top ten hold around 4.4% of the sample. The sequenced sample was PBMCs. The receptors derive from a man between 18 and 35 years old in good health and CMV-seropositive.

The chain uses TRBV5-8 and TRBJ1-3; D is possibly TRBD1 (6 bases). CDR3 length: 17 amino acids. With 2 bases removed from V and 0 bases from J, the gap between germline ends came to 15 bases. Germline CDR1 and CDR2: SGHTS and YDEGEE. This CDR3 reads CASSFNTGISSGNTIYF. Here the CDR3 DNA reads TGTGCCAGCAGCTTTAACACAGGGATTTCCTCTGGAAACACCATATATTTT.

The V call is TRBV11-3, the J call TRBJ2-5; 8 positions agree with TRBD2. Germline-derived CDR1 and CDR2 are SGHNT and YENEEA. The V segment lost 1 base and the J segment 2 bases; nucleotides outside the gene matches: 3. This CDR3 has 15 amino acids. This CDR3 is CASSLGQRGQETQYF. In DNA form, the CDR3 reads TGTGCCAGCAGCTTAGGGCAGCGGGGGCAAGAGACCCAGTACTTC.

The chain employs TRBV29-1 and TRBJ2-7, with unresolved D. The CDR3 length is 12 residues. Trimming removed 1 base from V and 1 base from J, with 5 bases in between. In germline, CDR1 is SQVTM, CDR2 ANQGSEA. CDR3 DNA: TGCAGCGTTGAAGGAGATTCCTACGAGCAGTACTTC. Protein product: CSVEGDSYEQYF.

The gene calls are TRBV7-9 and TRBJ2-1; 9 bases line up with TRBD1. The V gene's germline CDR1 is SEHNR and CDR2 FQNEAQ (reference sequence). The CDR3 has 14 amino acids. Trimming at V came to 5 bases and at J to 6 bases, leaving 5 bases not matched to a gene. In DNA form, the CDR3 reads TGTGCCAGCAGCAGTTACAGGGGGCCCAATGAGCAGTTCTTC. This encodes CASSSYRGPNEQFF.

This clone was observed a few times. The CDR3 nucleotides read TGTGCCAGCTCGGCTTCGAACACCGGGGAGCTGTTTTTT. Its protein is CASSASNTGELFF. The chain recombines TRBV18 with TRBJ2-2; no clear D gene. Germline loops: CDR1 KGHSH, CDR2 LQKENI. Trimming cost V 6 bases and J 0 bases, with 5 bases left between them. CDR3 length: 13 residues.

This chain links TRBV27 with TRBJ2-1; unclear D gene. Germline V gives CDR1 MNHEY, CDR2 SMNVEV (reference sequence). The CDR3 length is 15 residues. V lost 5 bases to trimming and J lost 0 bases, with 11 bases between them. The CDR3 loop is CASSQLEYSYNEQFF. In DNA, the CDR3 is TGTGCCAGCAGTCAATTAGAGTACTCCTACAATGAGCAGTTCTTC.

The chain has TRBV5-8 and TRBJ2-7; no definite D call. CDR1 SGHTS and CDR2 YDEGEE come from the germline V gene. Trimming pared 1 base from V and 5 bases from J, leaving 10 bases between. The CDR3 loop spans 13 amino acids. CDR3 nucleotide sequence: TGTGCCAGCAGCTTGACAGATACACACGAGCAGTACTTC. Its protein is CASSLTDTHEQYF.

The genes are TRBV11-2 and TRBJ2-1; D ambiguous. Trimming took off 7 bases at V and 0 bases at J, with 13 bases between the two ends. CDR3 size: 15 residues. The germline CDR1 and CDR2 sequences are SGHAT and FQNNGV. In DNA, the CDR3 is TGTGCCAGCACCCTTTCTGATAGCTCCTACAATGAGCAGTTCTTC. Translating gives CASTLSDSSYNEQFF.

The chain has TRBV6-1 and TRBJ2-1; a weak D match, TRBD1 (6 bases). The V gene lost 0 bases and the J gene lost 6 bases, with 15 bases spanning the gap. Germline assignment: CDR1 MNHNS and CDR2 SASEGT. The length of the CDR3 is 16 residues. CDR3 loop: CASSEAGPGVGNEQFF. The CDR3 nucleotides are TGTGCCAGCAGTGAAGCGGGCCCAGGGGTTGGCAATGAGCAGTTCTTC.

The chain combines TRBV10-3 with TRBJ2-5; 7 positions agree with TRBD2. The germline V gene has CDR1 ENHRY and CDR2 SYGVKD. The ends lost 3 bases at V and 1 base at J; junction bases unmatched: 8. The CDR3 has 16 residues. The CDR3 reads CAISDPAGLFQETQYF. The CDR3 region has the DNA TGTGCCATCAGTGATCCTGCGGGACTATTCCAAGAGACCCAGTACTTC.

The chain carries TRBV2 and TRBJ1-5, with a possible D match to TRBD1 (5 bases). Between the trimmed V and J ends, which lost 4 bases and 6 bases, there was a span of 13 bases. The CDR3 runs 14 residues. In germline, CDR1 is SNHLY, CDR2 FYNNEI. CDR3 protein: CASSADTGGQPQHF. DNA for the CDR3: TGTGCCAGCAGTGCCGACACGGGGGGTCAGCCCCAGCATTTT.